This TCR beta chain appears in the sequencing data of a study of cytotoxic CD8 clonotypes in ibrutinib-treated CLL. At the level of the study: Response samples came after a median about 13 months of treatment, range 6 to 36.

Of note for this clone: Its antigen is still unknown.

About 2 micrograms of genomic DNA (from cryopreserved PBMCs) were used for TCR beta libraries. Study outcomes and limitations: At the start, clonality exceeded age-matched healthy donors and followed circulating CD8+ T-cell counts. The clonality went up when patients responded to ibrutinib and dropped back toward baseline at progression.

Some clones are missing from TCRdb's copy, which holds only in-frame ones; the method was immunoSEQ multiplex PCR. The sample includes about 150,000 clones, around 76% seen only once; the top ten take approximately 5.1%. The CDR3 is 13 amino acids. The material was PBMCs, obtained after 24 months of ibrutinib treatment. This TCR came from a human donor with chronic lymphocytic leukemia. The chain uses TRBV1 and TRBJ1-5. TRBV1 is a pseudogene locus. The CDR3 spells CTSSPGGNQPQHF. As DNA, the CDR3 is TGCACCAGCAGCCCCGGGGGGAATCAGCCCCAGCATTTT.